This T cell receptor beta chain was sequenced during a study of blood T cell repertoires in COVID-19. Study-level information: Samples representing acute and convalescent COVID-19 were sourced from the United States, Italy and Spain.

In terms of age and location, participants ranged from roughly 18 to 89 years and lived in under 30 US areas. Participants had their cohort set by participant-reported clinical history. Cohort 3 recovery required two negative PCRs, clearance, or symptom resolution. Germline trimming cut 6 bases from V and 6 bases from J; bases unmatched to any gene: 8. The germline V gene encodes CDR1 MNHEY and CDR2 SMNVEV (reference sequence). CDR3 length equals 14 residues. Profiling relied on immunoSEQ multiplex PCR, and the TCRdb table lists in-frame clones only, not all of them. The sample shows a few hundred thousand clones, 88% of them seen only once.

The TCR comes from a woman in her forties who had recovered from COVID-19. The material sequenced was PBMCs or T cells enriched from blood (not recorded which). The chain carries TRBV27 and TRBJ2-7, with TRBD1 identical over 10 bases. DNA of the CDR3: TGTGCCAGCAGCTGGACAGGGGGGGAAGGCGAGCAGTACTTC. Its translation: CASSWTGGEGEQYF.